The clone carrying this T cell receptor (beta chain) showed up just a few times. This record comes from a study of blood T cell repertoires in COVID-19. Study context: Samples representing acute and convalescent COVID-19 were sourced from the United States, Italy and Spain.

Looked up from germline, CDR1 is LGHDT and CDR2 is YNNKEL (reference sequence). Trimming removed 2 bases from V and 0 bases from J; junction bases left unmatched: 4. The CDR3 totals 16 residues. Enrolled through a virtual design, the participants were between 18 and 89 years of age and came from under 25 US areas. Cohort 3 recovered donors had two negative PCRs, clearance, or symptom resolution. In the study's own analysis: Scientists estimated how many nucleated cells there were by amplifying reference gene primers. Clones were sequenced by immunoSEQ multiplex PCR, and TCRdb holds only the in-frame ones, with some missing. V, J and clone size are taken as reported in that table, and D and trimming were inferred from the DNA itself. The table includes a few hundred thousand clones, roughly four fifths detected once.

Source material: PBMCs or T cells enriched from blood (not recorded which). The clonotype comes from a man aged 35 to 55 who had recovered from COVID-19. The chain combines TRBV3-1 (or the pseudogene TRBV3-2) with TRBJ2-5, with 9 bases fitting TRBD2. DNA for the CDR3: TGTGCCAGCAGCCAACCTAGCGGGGCCTACCAAGAGACCCAGTACTTC. Its translation: CASSQPSGAYQETQYF.